Here is one T cell receptor beta chain with its context. Its antigen is not identified. Samples: about 28 days before transplant, then days 30, 100 and 180 after. Clones were sequenced by immunoSEQ multiplex PCR, and TCRdb holds only the in-frame ones, with some missing. Of around 9,000 clones in the sample, about four fifths were seen once. This entry belongs to a study of T cell clonotyping in hematopoietic cell transplantation. Whole-study results and caveats: Recipient TCR diversity dropped after transplant; expanded clonotypes rose from day 30 to 180.

The source is a male patient over 55 who had an allogeneic stem cell transplant from an unrelated donor, so the T cells may come from the graft donor. Some clones in this sample may be carry-over from other donors' samples. Sample: PBMCs, taken at the time of graft-versus-host disease after allogeneic stem cell transplant.

The CDR3 loop reads CASSTGTSGETQYF. CDR3 coding DNA: TGTGCCAGCAGCACCGGGACTAGCGGAGAGACCCAGTACTTC. This chain joins TRBV7-2 and TRBJ2-5; 11 nucleotides align to TRBD2. After removal of 5 bases from V and 4 bases from J, the junction contained 3 bases not matched to a gene. The CDR3 runs to 14 residues. Germline CDR1 and CDR2: SGHTA and FQGNSA.